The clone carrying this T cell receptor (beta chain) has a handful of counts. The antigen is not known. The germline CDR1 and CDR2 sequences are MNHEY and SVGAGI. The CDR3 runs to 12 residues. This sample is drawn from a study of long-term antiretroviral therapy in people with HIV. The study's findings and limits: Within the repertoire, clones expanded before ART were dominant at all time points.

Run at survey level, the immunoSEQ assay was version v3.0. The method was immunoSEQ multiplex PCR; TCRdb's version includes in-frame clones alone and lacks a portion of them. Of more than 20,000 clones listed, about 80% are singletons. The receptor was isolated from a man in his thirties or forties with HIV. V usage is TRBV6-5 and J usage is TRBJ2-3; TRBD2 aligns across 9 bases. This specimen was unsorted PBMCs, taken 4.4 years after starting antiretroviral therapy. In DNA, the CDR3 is TGTGCGGCGGCTAGCGGGGAAGATACGCAGTATTTT. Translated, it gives CAAASGEDTQYF.